The 5 T cell receptor beta chains in this list originate from one sample, sequenced in a study of shared T cell receptors in the human thymus. Assay used: immunoSEQ multiplex PCR; TCRdb lists only in-frame clones, some missing. The sample includes under 850,000 clones, around 89% seen only once; the top ten take about 0.01%. These data also formed part of another study, on human thymus T cells.

The sample was thymocytes. These receptors were taken from a boy younger than two with a congenital heart defect.

The J gene is TRBJ2-7, the V gene TRBV15; D possibly corresponds to TRBD1 (6 bases). The CDR3 is made up of 16 amino acids. Germline values: CDR1 LNHNV, CDR2 YYDKDF (reference sequence). V was trimmed by 2 bases and J by 3 bases, leaving 17 bases between them. CDR3 in amino acids: CATSRTPKGQNYEQYF. In nucleotides, the CDR3 is TGTGCCACCAGCAGAACACCCAAAGGACAGAACTACGAGCAGTACTTC.

This clone came up once. The chain combines TRBV6-5 with TRBJ2-1; TRBD2 might be the D (6 bases). CDR1 MNHEY and CDR2 SVGAGI come from the germline V gene. The CDR3 is made up of 15 amino acids. Trimming removed 6 bases at V and 0 bases at J, with 12 bases between. The CDR3 nucleotides are TGTGCCAGCAGCCCGGTGGAGGGCTCCTACAATGAGCAGTTCTTC. This sequence encodes CASSPVEGSYNEQFF.

This clone was found a few times. This chain connects TRBV4-2 to TRBJ2-3; D may be TRBD1 (5 bases). The V gene lost 5 bases and the J gene lost 9 bases, with 12 bases spanning the gap. Germline CDR1 and CDR2: LGHNA and YNFKEQ. CDR3 size: 12 residues. CDR3 region: CASSNRGITQYF. As DNA, the CDR3 is TGTGCCAGCAGCAATAGGGGTATCACGCAGTATTTT.

V gene TRBV5-1 combines with J gene TRBJ1-6; the D gene is possibly TRBD1 (6 bases). Germline V lookup: CDR1 SGHRS, CDR2 YFSETQ. This CDR3 region has 14 residues. Trimming removed 4 bases at V and 7 bases at J, with 12 bases between. The CDR3: CASSTRGNNSPLHF. The CDR3 nucleotides read TGCGCCAGCAGCACTAGGGGGAACAATTCACCCCTCCACTTT.

This clone has a single count. This rearrangement joins TRBV27 to TRBJ2-7; 7 bases are shared with TRBD1. This CDR3 is 16 amino acids long. The J segment lost 3 bases and the V segment lost 3 bases, leaving 11 bases of the junction unmatched. Germline V gives CDR1 MNHEY, CDR2 SMNVEV (reference sequence). The CDR3 region has the DNA TGTGCCAGCAGTTTTGACAGGGACGAAATGGGCTACGAGCAGTACTTC. Translated: CASSFDRDEMGYEQYF.